The T cell receptor (beta chain) described here comes from a study of cytomegalovirus exposure and HLA in healthy donors. Study findings and constraints: An Asian-associated ancestry cluster reportedly showed fewer N-insertions than the approximately 690-donor mean in a later analysis. A likely sequencing artifact accounted for one observed cluster of highly shared sequence variants. Across donors, sequencing depth was assumed by presence/absence analyses to be roughly uniform.

This PCR relied on a set of 60 Vbeta primers and 13 Jbeta primers. The assay was immunoSEQ multiplex PCR, and TCRdb's table has in-frame clones only and misses some. The table shows more than 150,000 clones, with roughly four fifths occurring only once. Note on this clone: No antigen is known for it.

V dropped 4 bases and J dropped 2 bases, with 12 bases sitting between them. CDR1 is KGHSH, CDR2 LQKENI, per germline. CDR3 length: 14 amino acids. The specimen sequenced was PBMCs. The receptor was derived from a man in his forties or fifties in good health and CMV-seronegative. The V and J genes are TRBV18 and TRBJ2-7; a possible D gene is TRBD1 (6 bases). The CDR3 reads CASSQQGNPYEQYF. In DNA form, the CDR3 reads TGTGCCAGCTCACAACAGGGTAACCCCTACGAGCAGTACTTC.